The rows below give T cell receptor beta chains drawn from one sample of a study of T cells expressing NK-cell markers. Reanalyzing the 5' RACE reads, TCRdb keeps one entry per CDR3 protein, without DNA. This sample's table has fewer than 400,000 distinct CDR3 sequences. Material for sequencing was blood T cells: a sorted CD56 or NKG2C T cell subset, CD4+ or CD8+ T cells, or bulk PBMC T cells (not recorded which). Receptors were obtained from a man aged 18 to 70 in good health. Each CDR3 is given with its conserved first and last residue.

CSALQGAQPQHF TRBJ1-5 TRBV20-1
CASSLLSGNTIYF TRBJ1-3 TRBV12-3/TRBV12-4
CASSHLPDSIPYNEQFF TRBJ2-1 TRBV3-1
CASAGTYYEQYF TRBJ2-7 TRBV2
CASRPGGQIRNEQFF TRBJ2-1 TRBV19
CASSPRGISGNTIYF TRBJ1-3 TRBV7-9
CASSGGADTDTQYF TRBJ2-3 TRBV6-4
CASSSRLAGAGNEQFF TRBJ2-1 TRBV6-5
CASSPSWGVGARGDTQYF TRBJ2-3 TRBV18
CAWSGPYLPDPDTQYF TRBJ2-3 TRBV30
CASSQEWATHEQYF TRBJ2-7 TRBV4-1
CASSWNWDRANTGELFF TRBJ2-2 TRBV7-9
CASSSSFLNTEAFF TRBJ1-1 TRBV11-2
CASRETGLVQETQYF TRBJ2-5 TRBV2
CASSPLSTEKLFF TRBJ1-4 TRBV18
CASSKLRRTSGGTDTQYF TRBJ2-3 TRBV9
CASSPGTGWDQPQHF TRBJ1-5 TRBV6-1
CASSQGRVSGANVLTF TRBJ2-6 TRBV14
CASSLGLPTKGYTF TRBJ1-2 TRBV5-1
CASSYEWTSGGVDTQYF TRBJ2-3 TRBV9
CASSLKLGMYTEAFF TRBJ1-1 TRBV7-2
CASSPSGGRLDTQYF TRBJ2-3 TRBV3-1
CASSYLGTGENTIYF TRBJ1-3 TRBV6-5
CASSLGGTGFYEQYF TRBJ2-7 TRBV7-3
CASSFPGQKETQYF TRBJ2-5 TRBV5-1
CASSLSRNTEAFF TRBJ1-1 TRBV12-3/TRBV12-4
CASRPTQKMAGATDTQYF TRBJ2-3 TRBV6-5